The 26 T cell receptor beta chains below all came from one sample that was sequenced in a study of CD8 T cells in ankylosing spondylitis (dated 2017 in TCRdb). The library came from 5' RACE. Data came from an Illumina HiSeq 2500. Through fastp at Q25 and MiXCR, TCRdb rebuilt clones from the public reads, retaining in-frame beta chains. Each entry merges the rows of one CDR3 protein and shows their most common DNA and genes. This sample gives a few hundred thousand distinct CDR3 sequences in total; roughly a tenth of them show up just once. The ten largest account for over 20% of the sample. The sample consisted of blood, either unsorted or a sorted T cell fraction (not recorded which). These receptors all come from a male donor with ankylosing spondylitis or in good health (not recorded which).

This clonotype was seen many times. The rearrangement uses TRBV3-1 and TRBJ1-2, with a weak D call TRBD1 (5 bases). This CDR3 has 11 amino acids. Germline values: CDR1 LGHDT, CDR2 YNNKEL (reference sequence). Trimming removed 6 bases from V and 6 bases from J, with 8 bases in between. DNA of the CDR3: TGTGCCAGCAGGAGGGGTGATGGCTACACCTTC. It yields the protein CASRRGDGYTF.

CDR3 loop: CASRGDRGSEAFF. The CDR3 nucleotides are TGTGCCAGCAGGGGTGATCGTGGTTCTGAAGCTTTCTTT. The chain employs TRBV2 and TRBJ1-1; D not certain. Trimming shortened V by 6 bases and J by 6 bases, and 14 bases separated the two germline ends. This CDR3 is built from 13 residues. Germline V gene lookup returns CDR1 SNHLY and CDR2 FYNNEI.

This clonotype came up many times. This chain uses TRBV12-3 or TRBV12-4 with TRBJ2-3; 10 nucleotides line up with TRBD2. There are 16 residues in the CDR3. Trimming removed 6 bases from V and 2 bases from J; junction bases left unmatched: 8. The CDR3 reads CASRLTSGATTDTQYF. In nucleotides, the CDR3 is TGTGCCAGCAGACTTACTAGCGGGGCCACCACAGATACGCAGTATTTT.

This clonotype was seen a few times. V gene TRBV24-1 combines with J gene TRBJ2-1; D is unclear. The CDR3 is 16 residues long. In germline, CDR1 is KGHDR, CDR2 SFDVKD. Trimming shortened V by 3 bases and J by 14 bases, and 25 bases separated the two germline ends. CDR3 protein: CATSDPSREWGEVEFF. In DNA form, the CDR3 reads TGTGCCACCAGTGATCCAAGCCGCGAATGGGGTGAGGTTGAGTTCTTC.

At least ten counts were recorded for this clonotype. This chain connects TRBV7-8 to TRBJ1-5; D uncertain. The germline V and J ends were trimmed by 5 bases and 4 bases, with 9 bases remaining between them. The germline gives CDR1 SGHVS, CDR2 FQNEAQ. The CDR3 loop spans 13 amino acids. CDR3 in amino acids: CASSPVGNQPQHF. The CDR3 DNA sequence: TGTGCCAGCAGCCCAGTCGGTAATCAGCCCCAGCATTTT.

This clonotype was recorded at least ten times. The chain links TRBV28 to TRBJ2-7; D gene uncertain. Trimming removed 6 bases at V and 0 bases at J, with 15 bases between. Germline loops: CDR1 MDHEN, CDR2 SYDVKM. CDR3 length: 15 amino acids. The CDR3 region is CASSSPPDGSYEQYF. CDR3 bases: TGTGCCAGCAGCTCACCACCGGACGGCTCCTACGAGCAGTACTTC.

The chain employs TRBV20-1 and TRBJ2-7, with D possibly matching TRBD1 (6 bases). V dropped 5 bases and J dropped 0 bases, with 11 bases sitting between them. The CDR3 is 13 amino acids. The germline V gene has CDR1 DFQATT and CDR2 SNEGSKA (reference sequence). CDR3 residues: CSAYQGSSYEQYF. The CDR3 region has the DNA TGCAGTGCTTATCAGGGGAGCTCCTACGAGCAGTACTTC.

This clonotype appeared many times. CDR3 coding DNA: TGTGCCAGCACCTTTGGGGGACGGAGCTCCTACGAGCAGTACTTC. It specifies CASTFGGRSSYEQYF. J is TRBJ2-7 and V is TRBV5-5; tentatively, D is TRBD1 or TRBD2 (5 bases each). This CDR3 is 15 amino acids long. CDR1 is SGHKS, CDR2 YYEKEE, per germline (reference sequence). Between the trimmed V and J ends, which lost 6 bases and 0 bases, there was a span of 16 bases.

This clonotype was recorded at least ten times. V is TRBV12-3 or TRBV12-4 and J is TRBJ2-1; D call uncertain. The CDR3 extends over 12 amino acids. Trimming shortened V by 1 base and J by 7 bases, and 5 bases separated the two germline ends. The CDR3 sequence: CASSLGANEQFF. The CDR3 DNA reads as TGTGCCAGCAGTTTAGGGGCAAATGAGCAGTTCTTC.

This clonotype was counted ten times or more. V is TRBV24-1 and J is TRBJ2-7, with D unclear. From germline, CDR1 is KGHDR and CDR2 SFDVKD. The CDR3 totals 12 residues. With 5 bases removed from V and 1 base from J, the gap between germline ends came to 5 bases. Written as DNA, the CDR3 is TGTGCCACCAGTGGATCGTCCTACGAGCAGTACTTC. It translates to CATSGSSYEQYF.

This clonotype was detected many times. The DNA for the CDR3 is TGTGCCAGCTCAAGGACAGGGGCGGGGACAGATACGCAGTATTTT. Translating it yields CASSRTGAGTDTQYF. The V call is TRBV18, the J call TRBJ2-3, with 9 nucleotides matching TRBD1. V lost 5 bases, J lost 3 bases, and 6 bases stayed unmatched. Looked up from germline, CDR1 is KGHSH and CDR2 is LQKENI. The CDR3 covers 15 residues.

This rearrangement joins TRBV25-1 to TRBJ2-5; possibly TRBD1 for D (5 bases). CDR1 and CDR2 (germline): MGHDK, SYGVNS. Trimming took 6 bases from V and 3 from J, leaving 8 bases between them. The CDR3 contains 12 residues. The CDR3 DNA reads as TGTGCCAGCAGACAGGATGAAGAGACCCAGTACTTC. Protein: CASRQDEETQYF.

This clonotype was detected ten times or more. The chain joins TRBV7-8 to TRBJ2-3, with 16 nucleotides matching TRBD2. V trimming: 5 bases; J trimming: 4 bases; junction bases outside the gene matches: 9. The CDR3 sequence is 18 residues long. Germline V lookup: CDR1 SGHVS, CDR2 FQNEAQ. This CDR3 reads CASSPGTSGGALPDTQYF. The CDR3 DNA reads TGTGCCAGCAGCCCCGGGACTAGCGGGGGGGCCTTGCCAGATACGCAGTATTTT. Together with reference TRBV7-8 and TRBJ2-3, the CDR3 gives the full variable domain: GAGVSQSPRYKVAKRGQDVALRCDPISGHVSLFWYQQALGQGPEFLTYFQNEAQLDKSGLPSDRFFAERPEGSVSTLKIQRTQQEDSAVYLCASSPGTSGGALPDTQYFGPGTRLTVL.

This clonotype was seen many times. The chain uses TRBV18 and TRBJ1-1; the D is unclear. CDR1 is KGHSH, CDR2 LQKENI, per germline. Trimming cost V 4 bases and J 1 base, with 13 bases left between them. The CDR3 has 15 amino acids. Here the CDR3 reads CASSRNRDPNTEAFF. In nucleotides, the CDR3 is TGTGCCAGCTCACGAAACCGAGACCCGAACACTGAAGCTTTCTTT.

This clonotype was counted at least ten times. V usage is TRBV5-6 and J usage is TRBJ2-3; 10 positions agree with TRBD2. The CDR3 totals 15 residues. V lost 4 bases and J lost 9; bases outside the gene matches: 11. Germline values: CDR1 SGHDT, CDR2 YYEEEE. CDR3 sequence: CASSGRTSGQRTQYF. CDR3 nucleotide sequence: TGTGCCAGCAGCGGGCGGACTAGCGGTCAAAGGACGCAGTATTTT.

The gene calls are TRBV7-3 and TRBJ2-7; the D gene is possibly TRBD2 (6 bases). CDR3 length: 15 amino acids. Germline CDR1 reads SGHTA; CDR2 reads FQGTGA. V was pared by 5 bases and J by 2 bases, with 16 bases between. The CDR3 coding sequence is TGTGCCAGCAGCCTTGGTGGGGGGTTGACCTACGAGCAGTACTTC. Its translation: CASSLGGGLTYEQYF.

This clonotype has ten or more counts. This sequence joins TRBV20-1 and TRBJ1-2, with no clear D. This CDR3 spans 14 amino acids. The germline V gene encodes CDR1 DFQATT and CDR2 SNEGSKA (reference sequence). Deletions cut 6 bases from V and 5 bases from J, with 19 bases between. The CDR3 loop reads CSALSPPGNYGYTF. CDR3 coding DNA: TGCAGTGCCCTTTCTCCGCCCGGGAATTATGGCTACACCTTC.

The chain employs TRBV5-1 and TRBJ1-2; D unresolved. CDR3 length: 13 residues. The V end lost 0 bases, the J end lost 2 bases, and 5 bases lay between the germline ends. Per the germline V gene, CDR1 is SGHRS and CDR2 is YFSETQ. CDR3 in amino acids: CASSLVENYGYTF. CDR3 DNA: TGCGCCAGCAGCTTGGTGGAGAACTATGGCTACACCTTC.

A word on this clonotype: A much more abundant neighbour one base away suggests this may be a read error. The rearrangement joins TRBV20-1 to TRBJ2-2; D perhaps matches TRBD1 (6 bases). CDR1 DFQATT and CDR2 SNEGSKA come from the germline V gene (reference sequence). The CDR3 loop spans 14 amino acids. Here the CDR3 DNA reads TGCAGTGCTATGGCAGGGGCGAACACCGAGGAGCTGTTTTTT. Translating it yields CSAMAGANTEELFF.

The chain employs TRBV7-2 and TRBJ2-7; a possible D gene is TRBD1 (5 bases). The CDR3 spans 16 residues. Germline CDR1 SGHTA, CDR2 FQGNSA. The ends were cut back, 1 base at V and 1 base at J, with 14 bases in the middle. CDR3 protein: CASSLEGPYMSYEQYF. Written as DNA, the CDR3 is TGTGCCAGCAGCTTAGAGGGGCCTTATATGTCCTACGAGCAGTACTTC. Using reference TRBV7-2 and TRBJ2-7 for the parts outside the CDR3, the full variable domain is GAGVSQSPSNKVTEKGKDVELRCDPISGHTALYWYRQSLGQGLEFLIYFQGNSAPDKSGLPSDRFSAERTGGSVSTLTIQRTQQEDSAVYLCASSLEGPYMSYEQYFGPGTRLTVT.

This clonotype was found a few times. The rearrangement links TRBV20-1 to TRBJ2-7, with a weak D call TRBD2 (7 bases). V was pared by 5 bases and J by 2 bases, with 28 bases between. CDR1 is DFQATT, CDR2 SNEGSKA, per germline (reference sequence). The CDR3 has 18 amino acids. The CDR3 coding sequence is TGCAGTGCTTCATCGCCCATAGGGGAAGCGGGGACAACCTACGAGCAGTACTTC. It translates to CSASSPIGEAGTTYEQYF.

A few counts support this clonotype. This may come from a read error, since a much larger clone is one base off. The chain joins TRBV20-1 to TRBJ2-3; maybe TRBD1 (6 bases). The CDR3 is 16 amino acids. Germline V gene sequence: CDR1 DFQATT, CDR2 SNEGSKA (reference sequence). The CDR3 DNA reads as TGCTGTGCCGATCTGACGAACAGGGCAAGAACAGATACGCAGTATTTT. It is translated as CCADLTNRARTDTQYF.

This clonotype was detected a few times. The genes are TRBV29-1 and TRBJ1-2; 10 bases fit TRBD1. V gave up 5 bases and J gave up 7 bases; unmatched junction bases: 10. From germline, CDR1 is SQVTM and CDR2 ANQGSEA. This CDR3 is built from 14 residues. Here the CDR3 DNA reads TGCAGCGTTCATACCAGGACAGGGGGATTTGGCTACACCTTC. This translates into CSVHTRTGGFGYTF.

This clonotype was recorded at least ten times. The chain employs TRBV7-2 and TRBJ1-4; D is undetermined. The germline CDR1 and CDR2 sequences are SGHTA and FQGNSA. This CDR3 has 15 amino acids. The V and J ends lost 4 bases and 5 bases respectively, with 14 bases between them. DNA for the CDR3: TGTGCCAGCAGCTCTGGAGGCCGCCCAAATGAAAAACTGTTTTTT. Protein: CASSSGGRPNEKLFF.

In its sample, this clonotype was seen many times. The V and J genes are TRBV7-9 and TRBJ1-1, with 10 bases aligning to TRBD1. With V trimmed by 5 bases and J by 7 bases, 4 bases remained unmatched. CDR1 SEHNR and CDR2 FQNEAQ come from the germline V gene (reference sequence). The CDR3 has 13 amino acids. CDR3 nucleotides: TGTGCCAGCAGCCGACAGGGGGCTGATGAAGCTTTCTTT. Translating it yields CASSRQGADEAFF.

Ten or more counts support this clonotype. This chain uses TRBV12-3 or TRBV12-4 with TRBJ2-2; unclear D gene. V lost 6 bases and J lost 8, with 10 bases in between. CDR3 size: 12 residues. The CDR3 region has the DNA TGTGCCAGCAGCTCTAATCCGGGGGAGCTGTTTTTT. Translation gives CASSSNPGELFF.